The 14 T cell receptor beta chains presented below share a single source sample, sequenced in a study of control samples from healthy donors and cancer patients. Here immunoSEQ multiplex PCR was the method, and the copy in TCRdb shows in-frame clones only, minus some. The sample holds around 75,000 clones, roughly 84% seen once. The sample was blood. These receptors were obtained from a man between 50 and 59 years old in good health.

V is TRBV5-1 and J is TRBJ2-7; 10 bases agree with TRBD2. This CDR3 spans 15 amino acids. Germline-derived CDR1 and CDR2 are SGHRS and YFSETQ. The V and J ends lost 4 bases and 5 bases, in that order; junction bases with no gene match: 9. Here the CDR3 reads CASSAGTSDVNEQYF. DNA of the CDR3: TGCGCCAGCAGCGCCGGGACTAGCGACGTAAACGAGCAGTACTTC.

The V and J genes are TRBV12-5 and TRBJ2-7, with D perhaps TRBD2 (5 bases). Trimming removed 0 bases from V and 6 bases from J, with 9 bases in between. In germline, CDR1 is LGHNT, CDR2 FRNRAP. The CDR3 totals 13 residues. This CDR3 is CASGLVRGGEQYF. Written as DNA, the CDR3 is TGTGCTAGTGGTTTGGTACGGGGTGGCGAGCAGTACTTC.

V gene TRBV24-1 combines with J gene TRBJ2-3, with D unclear. Per the germline V gene, CDR1 is KGHDR and CDR2 is SFDVKD. This CDR3 spans 15 amino acids. V was clipped by 4 bases and J by 3 bases, with 13 bases between them. As DNA, the CDR3 is TGTGCCACCAGTGACCCCCGAGGTCCGACAGATACGCAGTATTTT. It codes for CATSDPRGPTDTQYF.

V usage is TRBV10-2 and J usage is TRBJ1-1; D may be TRBD1 (6 bases). Germline V gives CDR1 WSHSY, CDR2 SAAADI. V lost 6 bases and J lost 5, with 13 bases in between. This CDR3 has 13 amino acids. CDR3 nucleotides: TGCGCCAGCAGGTACAGGGCAGGGACTGAAGCTTTCTTT. It is translated as CASRYRAGTEAFF.

This clone was observed a few times. V is TRBV29-1 and J is TRBJ2-7, with a possible D match to TRBD2 (6 bases). Germline loops: CDR1 SQVTM, CDR2 ANQGSEA. The V and J ends lost 4 bases and 3 bases respectively, with 7 bases between them. The CDR3 totals 11 residues. CDR3 sequence: CSVVGGYEQYF. CDR3 in DNA: TGCAGCGTTGTGGGGGGCTACGAGCAGTACTTC.

CDR3 nucleotide sequence: TGTGCCAGCAGTTTAGAAGGCCTGGAAGCTTTCTTT. This sequence encodes CASSLEGLEAFF. The chain recombines TRBV12-3 or TRBV12-4 with TRBJ1-1, with D unclear. Trimming stripped 1 base from V and 8 bases from J, with 8 bases between. The CDR3 has 12 amino acids.

This chain links TRBV14 with TRBJ1-2; D is undetermined. The CDR3 has 15 residues. Germline loops: CDR1 SGHDN, CDR2 FVKESK. V was clipped by 1 base and J by 4 bases, with 13 bases between them. CDR3 region: CASSQVLGVGYGYTF. The DNA for the CDR3 is TGTGCCAGCAGCCAAGTACTCGGAGTTGGCTATGGCTACACCTTC.

The chain combines TRBV5-1 with TRBJ2-3; 8 nucleotides agree with TRBD2. This CDR3 comprises 16 residues. V shed 2 bases and J 0 bases; nucleotides not matched to a gene: 5. Germline V gene lookup returns CDR1 SGHRS and CDR2 YFSETQ. The CDR3 coding sequence is TGCGCCAGCAGCTTCTTAGCGGGGATTAGCACAGATACGCAGTATTTT. Translated, it gives CASSFLAGISTDTQYF. The variable domain in full, with the rest retrieved from reference TRBV5-1 and TRBJ2-3, is KAGVTQTPRYLIKTRGQQVTLSCSPISGHRSVSWYQQTPGQGLQFLFEYFSETQRNKGNFPGRFSGRQFSNSRSEMNVSTLELGDSALYLCASSFLAGISTDTQYFGPGTRLTVL.

The CDR3 bases are TGTGCCAGCAGTTTAAACTCCGAGACCCAGTACTTC. As protein: CASSLNSETQYF. This chain connects TRBV28 to TRBJ2-5; no clear D. V was cut by 2 bases and J by 5 bases, with 6 bases left in between. This CDR3 spans 12 amino acids. The germline V gene has CDR1 MDHEN and CDR2 SYDVKM.

The chain couples TRBV30 to TRBJ1-1, with 7 positions matching TRBD1. This CDR3 region has 15 residues. Germline values: CDR1 GTSNPN, CDR2 SVGIG (reference sequence). With V trimmed by 2 bases and J by 4 bases, 10 bases remained unmatched. Here the CDR3 DNA reads TGTGCCTGGAGTATCAAAAGGACAGGAGGCACTGAAGCTTTCTTT. This translates into CAWSIKRTGGTEAFF.

This chain connects TRBV5-4 to TRBJ2-1; possible D gene TRBD2, 5 bases. The V gene's germline CDR1 is SGHNT and CDR2 YYREEE (reference sequence). This CDR3 is 14 amino acids long. Trimming pared 2 bases from V and 8 bases from J, leaving 14 bases between. The CDR3: CASSFPAVGDEQFF. The CDR3 DNA reads as TGTGCCAGCAGCTTCCCAGCGGTCGGCGATGAGCAGTTCTTC.

J is TRBJ2-7 and V is TRBV12-3 or TRBV12-4; D is unclear. This CDR3 has 12 amino acids. V was shortened by 1 base and J by 2 bases, with 3 bases between the two germline ends. The CDR3 reads CASSLVTYEQYF. The CDR3 region has the DNA TGTGCCAGCAGTTTAGTCACCTACGAGCAGTACTTC.

The chain carries TRBV3-1 (or the pseudogene TRBV3-2) and TRBJ1-5; TRBD1 matches at 7 bases. In germline, CDR1 is LGHDT, CDR2 YNNKEL (reference sequence). CDR3 length: 16 residues. V lost 4 bases, J lost 1 base, and 7 bases stayed unmatched. CDR3 DNA: TGTGCCAGCAGCCCCACAGGGGCGGGAAGCAATCAGCCCCAGCATTTT. Encoded protein: CASSPTGAGSNQPQHF.

The chain joins TRBV12-3 or TRBV12-4 to TRBJ2-7; D unclear. The CDR3 covers 13 residues. V gave up 2 bases and J gave up 6 bases, with 11 bases separating them. For the CDR3, the DNA is TGTGCCAGCAGTTTACTGCGGTTCCTCGAGCAGTACTTC. This encodes CASSLLRFLEQYF.